The rows below give T cell receptor beta chains drawn from one sample of a study of PD-L1 blockade in urothelial cancer. Profiled with immunoSEQ multiplex PCR; TCRdb holds only in-frame clones, not every one. This sample has about 37,000 clones, with 70% to 85% found just once. The sequencing here drew on PBMCs, taken around atezolizumab (anti-PD-L1) treatment. The receptors shown here come from a man aged 55 to 69 with urothelial cancer. Both conserved end residues are part of each CDR3. The D gene is left open where the match is weak.

TRBV29-1	TRBD1	TRBJ2-5	CSVEGGTGFQETQYF	TGCAGCGTTGAAGGGGGGACAGGGTTTCAAGAGACCCAGTACTTC
TRBV2	-	TRBJ1-3	CASMGTLSGNTIYF	TGTGCCAGCATGGGGACACTTTCTGGAAACACCATATATTTT
TRBV19	-	TRBJ1-1	CAPGQGEIEAFF	TGTGCCCCCGGGCAGGGTGAGATTGAAGCTTTCTTT
TRBV6-1	-	TRBJ1-5	CASSDIGVSWVQPQHF	TGTGCCAGCAGTGACATCGGGGTAAGTTGGGTGCAGCCCCAGCATTTT
TRBV28	-	TRBJ1-2	CASSRDYGYTF	TGTGCCAGCAGCAGGGACTATGGCTACACCTTC
TRBV5-6	TRBD1	TRBJ1-6	CASSFRTGARSPLHF	TGTGCCAGCAGCTTCAGGACAGGGGCGCGCTCACCCCTCCACTTT
TRBV27	TRBD1	TRBJ2-1	CASSRDRAYNEQFF	TGTGCCAGCAGTAGGGACAGGGCCTACAATGAGCAGTTCTTC
TRBV5-1	-	TRBJ2-2	CASSVDGNTGELFF	TGCGCCAGCAGCGTGGACGGGAACACCGGGGAGCTGTTTTTT
TRBV7-9	TRBD2	TRBJ2-7	CASTLAGANYEQYF	TGTGCCAGCACCTTAGCGGGAGCGAACTACGAGCAGTACTTC
TRBV2	TRBD1	TRBJ1-5	CASRDRGYSNQPQHF	TGTGCCAGCAGGGACAGGGGTTATAGCAATCAGCCCCAGCATTTT
TRBV21-1	-	TRBJ1-3	CASSKDPTEISGNTIYF	TGTGCCAGCAGCAAAGATCCGACGGAGATCTCTGGAAACACCATATATTTT